The rows below give T cell receptor beta chains drawn from one sample of a study of T-cell memory formation after mild COVID-19. TCRdb reanalysed the 5' RACE reads using MiXCR and keeps one entry per CDR3 protein. The repertoire holds under 600,000 distinct CDR3 sequences, with about 20% as singletons. Material: PBMCs or a T cell subset sorted from them (not recorded which). The receptors stem from an adult woman who had mild COVID-19 (a few samples of this study predate the infection). Cell type and time point are not known. The conserved cysteine and the conserved F or W are not part of the CDR3 here. Each record gives: CDR3 length, J gene, V gene, CDR3 protein.

length: 13; J: TRBJ1-2; V: TRBV9; CDR3: ASSVLGQGVGGYT
length: 13; J: TRBJ2-1; V: TRBV11-2; CDR3: ASSLVQGRVNEQF
length: 11; J: TRBJ2-7; V: TRBV29-1; CDR3: SVEAQGDHEQY
length: 10; J: TRBJ2-7; V: TRBV13; CDR3: ASGVLEDEQY
length: 12; J: TRBJ1-1; V: TRBV19; CDR3: ASSQQGSITEAF
length: 10; J: TRBJ2-2; V: TRBV9; CDR3: ASSVYGGELF
length: 13; J: TRBJ2-3; V: TRBV29-1; CDR3: SVEVDGLSTDTQY
length: 12; J: TRBJ1-1; V: TRBV29-1; CDR3: SVDVGHLNTEAF
length: 15; J: TRBJ2-7; V: TRBV4-3; CDR3: ASSQEGYGTRTYEQY
length: 15; J: TRBJ1-1; V: TRBV9; CDR3: ASSMNRGGVSNTEAF
length: 14; J: TRBJ2-7; V: TRBV7-9; CDR3: ASSLTGQGVNYEQY
length: 11; J: TRBJ1-2; V: TRBV7-2; CDR3: ASSPREVDGYT
length: 11; J: TRBJ1-1; V: TRBV6-5; CDR3: ASSSPRGTEAF
length: 11; J: TRBJ2-7; V: TRBV20-1; CDR3: SAPGQGSGEQY
length: 12; J: TRBJ1-3; V: TRBV6-5; CDR3: ASSYSTAGNTIY
length: 12; J: TRBJ2-1; V: TRBV7-2; CDR3: ASSWTSGQYEQF
length: 13; J: TRBJ2-3; V: TRBV7-3; CDR3: ASSLPERGADTQY
length: 14; J: TRBJ1-3; V: TRBV4-1; CDR3: ASSQEAGGIGNTIY
length: 15; J: TRBJ1-6; V: TRBV9; CDR3: ASSGRKTGGRGSPLH
length: 12; J: TRBJ1-6; V: TRBV18; CDR3: ASSPTQGQSPLH
length: 13; J: TRBJ1-2; V: TRBV5-5; CDR3: ASSLGTGNHYGYT
length: 10; J: TRBJ2-1; V: TRBV3-1; CDR3: ASSQGPYRWF
length: 11; J: TRBJ1-1; V: TRBV29-1; CDR3: SARIDLNTEAF
length: 13; J: TRBJ2-1; V: TRBV12-3/TRBV12-4; CDR3: ASSFLLADNNEQF
length: 16; J: TRBJ2-3; V: TRBV29-1; CDR3: SVDPGPFDIRESDTQY
length: 13; J: TRBJ2-1; V: TRBV5-1; CDR3: ASRPLAGVINEQF
length: 11; J: TRBJ1-1; V: TRBV29-1; CDR3: SVRSLAGTEAF
length: 10; J: TRBJ2-1; V: TRBV24-1; CDR3: ATAQGYNEQF
length: 12; J: TRBJ2-3; V: TRBV29-1; CDR3: SSRLAGGRDTQY
length: 12; J: TRBJ2-1; V: TRBV5-1; CDR3: ASNEGASSNEQF
length: 11; J: TRBJ2-7; V: TRBV11-2; CDR3: ASSRDRTDEQY
length: 16; J: TRBJ2-5; V: TRBV29-1; CDR3: SVGGQSVLSGRGETQY
length: 14; J: TRBJ1-6; V: TRBV7-2; CDR3: ASSRQAYSYNSPLH
length: 11; J: TRBJ2-7; V: TRBV25-1; CDR3: ASGTVGSYEQY
length: 10; J: TRBJ1-1; V: TRBV4-1; CDR3: ASSQDSSLAF
length: 12; J: TRBJ1-1; V: TRBV15; CDR3: ATRATGGYTEAF
length: 12; J: TRBJ2-2; V: TRBV12-3/TRBV12-4; CDR3: ASKGLANTGELF
length: 14; J: TRBJ2-2; V: TRBV7-9; CDR3: ASTRAGVTVAGELF
length: 14; J: TRBJ2-3; V: TRBV4-3; CDR3: ASSQDLDGSTDTQY
length: 14; J: TRBJ2-7; V: TRBV3-1; CDR3: ASSQTRGSFSYEQY
length: 14; J: TRBJ2-1; V: TRBV7-2; CDR3: ASSRGPSGGYNEQF
length: 18; J: TRBJ2-1; V: TRBV20-1; CDR3: SARATHPLAGGPRDNEQF
length: 16; J: TRBJ2-2; V: TRBV24-1; CDR3: ATSDLQGPTGLTGELF
length: 12; J: TRBJ2-4; V: TRBV18; CDR3: ASSPAGARIVQY
length: 12; J: TRBJ2-1; V: TRBV7-2; CDR3: ASSGLAGGYEQF
length: 19; J: TRBJ2-1; V: TRBV6-2/TRBV6-3; CDR3: ASSYSGLATYNEQFIVRQF
length: 12; J: TRBJ2-7; V: TRBV7-9; CDR3: ASSGQGAGGEQY
length: 13; J: TRBJ2-5; V: TRBV18; CDR3: ASSRLAGSSETQY
length: 15; J: TRBJ2-1; V: TRBV27; CDR3: ASSLTSGSLILNEQF
length: 13; J: TRBJ2-1; V: TRBV6-2/TRBV6-3; CDR3: ASSESGYGYNEQF
length: 15; J: TRBJ2-3; V: TRBV20-1; CDR3: SARLSPGLAGTDTQY
length: 14; J: TRBJ2-3; V: TRBV6-2/TRBV6-3; CDR3: ASSYGRGGVTDTQY
length: 12; J: TRBJ2-2; V: TRBV7-3; CDR3: ASSFYGGPGELF
length: 13; J: TRBJ2-5; V: TRBV24-1; CDR3: ATSKGPSYQETQY
length: 12; J: TRBJ1-2; V: TRBV20-1; CDR3: SARETGANYGYT
length: 12; J: TRBJ1-1; V: TRBV7-2; CDR3: ASSTRPGVSEAF
length: 12; J: TRBJ2-7; V: TRBV7-9; CDR3: ASSPGPLAYEQY
length: 9; J: TRBJ1-1; V: TRBV29-1; CDR3: SVDSLTEAF
length: 16; J: TRBJ1-6; V: TRBV6-6; CDR3: ASSYSIGRGFDNSPLH